This passage covers 4 T cell receptor beta chains from one sample sequenced in a study of Graves' ophthalmopathy and Graves' hyperthyroidism (dated by TCRdb to 2016 to 2019). Sequencer: Illumina HiSeq 2000. TCR beta CDR3 regions were amplified from RNA transcripts for repertoire sequencing. A first-round RT-PCR used HTBI primers with the Qiagen OneStep RT-PCR kit, followed by a second-round multiplex PCR, size selection and purification. In-frame beta chains were kept once TCRdb had trimmed the public reads at Q25 with fastp and called clones with MiXCR. Identical CDR3 proteins give one entry, which carries the most common genes and DNA. A total of around 50,000 distinct CDR3 sequences appear in this sample, less than 65% of them only once. The top ten constitute about 24% of the sample. Sequencing was performed on peripheral blood. Every receptor here comes from an adult man with Graves' ophthalmopathy.

The table lists this clonotype with a few counts. One junction end does not reproduce the germline sequence, and a read error may be involved. This sequence joins TRBV5-4 and TRBJ1-1, with D uncertain. The CDR3 extends over 12 amino acids. The germline gives CDR1 SGHNT, CDR2 YYREEE (reference sequence). The chain's CDR3 is CASGLDATGAFF. In nucleotides, the CDR3 is TGTGCCAGCGGCTTGGACGCCACTGGAGCTTTCTTT.

The V and J genes are TRBV19 and TRBJ1-5; D ambiguous. Trimming left V 4 bases short and J 7 bases short, with 11 bases between. There are 13 residues in the CDR3. Germline V gives CDR1 LNHDA, CDR2 SQIVND (reference sequence). CDR3 sequence (DNA): TGTGCCAGTAGTAAAGGTGGTAGGCAGCCCCAGCATTTT. As protein: CASSKGGRQPQHF.

This clonotype was seen just once. Germline and junction disagree at one end, which may indicate a read error. The rearrangement joins TRBV5-1 to TRBJ2-3; a possible D gene is TRBD2 (5 bases). Germline CDR1 reads SGHRS; CDR2 reads YFSETQ. CDR3 length: 15 amino acids. This chain's CDR3 is CASSLAPPRGDTQYF. The CDR3 DNA reads TGTGCCAGCAGCTTAGCGCCCCCACGAGGGGATACGCAGTATTTT.

This chain joins TRBV5-5 and TRBJ1-5, with D unclear. CDR3 length: 13 residues. Germline CDR1 and CDR2: SGHKS and YYEKEE (reference sequence). V lost 4 bases to trimming and J lost 4 bases, with 9 bases between them. This CDR3 reads CASSAEGNQPQHF. The CDR3 DNA follows: TGTGCCAGCAGCGCGGAAGGGAATCAGCCCCAGCATTTT.